These 18 T cell receptor beta chains were all obtained from the same sample, sequenced in a study of T cell responses to AZD1222 COVID-19 vaccine. This table comes from immunoSEQ multiplex PCR, and its TCRdb copy is limited to in-frame clones, with some not included. This sample has 150,000 to 200,000 clones; about nine tenths occur once, and the top ten carry around 2.5%. The sample was peripheral blood, taken on day 0 of MenACWY control vaccination. These receptors were collected from an adult in good health.

V is TRBV6-5 and J is TRBJ2-7; no clear D gene. This CDR3 is 15 amino acids long. Trimming removed 6 bases from V and 2 bases from J, with 17 bases in between. Looked up from germline, CDR1 is MNHEY and CDR2 is SVGAGI. The CDR3 DNA follows: TGTGCCAGCAGGCCAGCTAGTGAAGTGACCTACGAGCAGTACTTC. The encoded protein is CASRPASEVTYEQYF.

A few counts support this clone. J is TRBJ1-2 and V is TRBV28; D unclear. The ends were cut back, 7 bases at V and 8 bases at J, with 14 bases in the middle. The CDR3 is 12 residues long. CDR1 and CDR2 (germline): MDHEN, SYDVKM. The CDR3 sequence is CASIKGGGGYTF. CDR3 sequence (DNA): TGTGCCAGCATTAAGGGCGGTGGAGGCTACACCTTC.

V gene TRBV5-1 combines with J gene TRBJ2-1, with D possibly TRBD1 on 6 matching bases. V lost 0 bases and J 8 bases, leaving 12 bases between the germline ends. Germline CDR1 SGHRS, CDR2 YFSETQ. The CDR3 is 14 amino acids. The DNA of the CDR3 is TGCGCCAGCAGCTTGGCGGGTGGGGGCCATGAGCAGTTCTTC. It specifies CASSLAGGGHEQFF.

This chain joins TRBV19 and TRBJ2-5, with 8 bases that match TRBD1. Per germline, CDR1 LNHDA and CDR2 SQIVND (reference sequence). V lost 8 bases, J lost 5 bases, and 7 bases stayed unmatched. This CDR3 spans 13 amino acids. The DNA of the CDR3 is TGTGCCAGTCTCCCAGGGGGCCGGGAGACCCAGTACTTC. It specifies CASLPGGRETQYF. Filled out from reference TRBV19 and TRBJ2-5, the complete variable domain reads DGGITQSPKYLFRKEGQNVTLSCEQNLNHDAMYWYRQDPGQGLRLIYYSQIVNDFQKGDIAEGYSVSREKKESFPLTVTSAQKNPTAFYLCASLPGGRETQYFGPGTRLLVL.

The chain links TRBV27 to TRBJ1-6, with D unclear. Trimming cost V 7 bases and J 7 bases, with 11 bases left between them. The germline gives CDR1 MNHEY, CDR2 SMNVEV (reference sequence). The CDR3 is made up of 13 amino acids. The CDR3 region has the DNA TGTGCCAGCACCCCCCGAAGGAATTCACCCCTCCACTTT. This gives the protein CASTPRRNSPLHF.

This sequence joins TRBV19 and TRBJ1-1; TRBD1 matches 7 bases. The CDR3 is made up of 15 amino acids. V lost 4 bases and J lost 3; bases outside the gene matches: 8. Germline-derived CDR1 and CDR2 are LNHDA and SQIVND (reference sequence). The CDR3 protein is CASSTRNRGYTEAFF. The CDR3 DNA reads TGTGCCAGTAGTACCCGAAACAGGGGCTACACTGAAGCTTTCTTT.

The J gene is TRBJ2-7, the V gene TRBV30; either TRBD1 or TRBD2 may fit D (5 bases each). The CDR3 sequence is 13 residues long. V lost 1 base and J lost 3, with 10 bases in between. Germline values: CDR1 GTSNPN, CDR2 SVGIG (reference sequence). CDR3 sequence reads: CAWSGGPGYEQYF. CDR3 bases: TGTGCCTGGAGTGGGGGACCGGGCTACGAGCAGTACTTC. Complete variable domain (other parts from reference TRBV30 and TRBJ2-7): SQTIHQWPATLVQPVGSPLSLECTVEGTSNPNLYWYRQAAGRGLQLLFYSVGIGQISSEVPQNLSASRPQDRQFILSSKKLLLSDSGFYLCAWSGGPGYEQYFGPGTRLTVT.

This chain joins TRBV12-3 or TRBV12-4 and TRBJ2-7; 11 bases map to TRBD1. The CDR3 loop spans 13 amino acids. With 6 bases clipped from V and 2 bases from J, the junction kept 0 bases outside the gene matches. The CDR3 spells CASRGQGAYEQYF. The CDR3 nucleotides are TGTGCCAGCAGGGGACAGGGGGCCTACGAGCAGTACTTC.

The genes are TRBV11-2 and TRBJ2-7; maybe TRBD1 (5 bases). This CDR3 is 12 amino acids long. Deletions cut 8 bases from V and 4 bases from J, with 12 bases between. CDR1 and CDR2 from the germline V gene are SGHAT and FQNNGV. The CDR3 sequence: CASGALRYEQYF. CDR3 coding DNA: TGTGCCAGCGGGGCGTTACGATACGAGCAGTACTTC.

The chain couples TRBV7-6 to TRBJ2-3, with TRBD2 matching 7 bases. The CDR3 extends over 16 amino acids. V shed 5 bases and J 0 bases; nucleotides not matched to a gene: 8. CDR1 and CDR2 from the germline V gene are SGHVS and FNYEAQ. This CDR3 is CASSPGGGSSTDTQYF. CDR3 bases: TGTGCCAGCAGCCCTGGGGGGGGTTCTAGCACAGATACGCAGTATTTT.

CDR3 sequence (DNA): TGTGCCAGCAGTGTCCTGGGGGGTACTAGCACAGATACGCAGTATTTT. This sequence encodes CASSVLGGTSTDTQYF. This rearrangement joins TRBV6-1 to TRBJ2-3; D is possibly TRBD2 (6 bases). This CDR3 comprises 16 residues. V was shortened by 4 bases and J by 0 bases, with 14 bases between the two germline ends. The V gene's germline CDR1 is MNHNS and CDR2 SASEGT.

This chain uses TRBV4-3 with TRBJ2-5, with D possibly matching TRBD2 (7 bases). Trimming left V 3 bases short and J 2 bases short, with 16 bases between. The CDR3 runs to 16 residues. Germline CDR1 LGHNA, CDR2 YSLEER. CDR3 coding DNA: TGCGCCAGCAGCCAGAGCAGGGGAGGGGGGCAAGAGACCCAGTACTTC. Translating it yields CASSQSRGGGQETQYF.

This clone was seen many times. This chain links TRBV6-4 with TRBJ2-3; 13 nucleotides match TRBD2. The CDR3 runs to 15 residues. After removal of 10 bases from V and 2 bases from J, the junction contained 6 bases not matched to a gene. Germline V gene data show CDR1 as MRHNA and CDR2 as SNTAGT. CDR3 nucleotides: TGTGCCACTAAAGGACTAGCGGGAGACACAGATACGCAGTATTTT. Its protein is CATKGLAGDTDTQYF.

This CDR3 is CASSPRRLNQPQHF. The CDR3 DNA is TGTGCCAGCAGTCCCCGTAGGCTCAATCAGCCCCAGCATTTT. V and J are TRBV6-2 or TRBV6-3 and TRBJ1-5; no definite D call. CDR1 is MNHEY and CDR2 is SVGEGT in the germline V gene. The CDR3 totals 14 residues. Trimming left V 5 bases short and J 3 bases short, with 11 bases between.

V usage is TRBV3-1 (or the pseudogene TRBV3-2) and J usage is TRBJ1-3, with D hard to call. The V end lost 8 bases, the J end lost 1 base, and 18 bases lay between the germline ends. Germline V gene data show CDR1 as LGHDT and CDR2 as YNNKEL (reference sequence). The CDR3 sequence is 16 residues long. CDR3 DNA sequence: TGTGCCAGCGGGTCGGGCAATCCGGCATCTGGAAACACCATATATTTT. Its protein is CASGSGNPASGNTIYF.

V is TRBV4-2 and J is TRBJ2-2; D gene unclear. CDR1 and CDR2 (germline): LGHNA, YNFKEQ. V dropped 6 bases and J dropped 0 bases, with 20 bases sitting between them. There are 18 residues in the CDR3. The CDR3 here is CASRGWGSGNANTGELFF. CDR3 DNA: TGTGCCAGCAGGGGATGGGGTTCGGGTAACGCGAACACCGGGGAGCTGTTTTTT.

V gene TRBV7-6 combines with J gene TRBJ1-2, with D perhaps TRBD1 (5 bases). Between the trimmed V and J ends, which lost 5 bases and 6 bases, there was a span of 13 bases. Germline loops: CDR1 SGHVS, CDR2 FNYEAQ. The CDR3 contains 13 residues. The CDR3 region has the DNA TGTGCCAGCAGCCTGCCAGGGCGAAATGGCTACACCTTC. Its protein is CASSLPGRNGYTF. Variable domain in full (rest from reference TRBV7-6 and TRBJ1-2): GAGVSQSPRYKVTKRGQDVALRCDPISGHVSLYWYRQALGQGPEFLTYFNYEAQQDKSGLPNDRFSAERPEGSISTLTIQRTEQRDSAMYRCASSLPGRNGYTFGSGTRLTVV.

The CDR3: CASSQDRVSSPLHF. Written as DNA, the CDR3 is TGTGCCAGCAGTCAAGACAGGGTATCCTCACCCCTCCACTTT. The chain carries TRBV2 and TRBJ1-6; TRBD1 aligns across 7 bases. V was pared by 5 bases and J by 10 bases, with 8 bases of the junction left unmatched. Germline values: CDR1 SNHLY, CDR2 FYNNEI. The CDR3 runs 14 residues.